The rows below give T cell receptor beta chains drawn from one sample of a study of T cell responses to AZD1222 COVID-19 vaccine. Clones were sequenced by immunoSEQ multiplex PCR, and TCRdb holds only the in-frame ones, with some missing. The sample shows roughly 120,000 clones, 87% of them seen only once. This material consisted of peripheral blood, taken on day 0 of AZD1222 vaccination. These receptors were taken from an adult in good health. Both conserved end residues are part of each CDR3. The D gene is left open where the match is weak. Only some rows state a clone size, as once, few, many or a class for expanded clones.

NA	NA	TRBJ1-6	TRBV30	TGTGCCTGGACCCTATGGGAGGGTAATTCACCCCTCCACTTT	CAWTLWEGNSPLHF
NA	TRBD1	TRBJ1-5	TRBV4-1	TGCGCCAGCAGCCTGGGACAGGAGAACAATCAGCCCCAGCATTTT	CASSLGQENNQPQHF
NA	NA	TRBJ1-1	TRBV4-2	TGTGCCAGCAGCCAAATGACAGGGAACACTGAAGCTTTCTTT	CASSQMTGNTEAFF
NA	TRBD1	TRBJ2-1	TRBV3-1/TRBV3-2	TGTGCCAGCAGCCCCGGGACAGGAGGGGATGAGCAGTTCTTC	CASSPGTGGDEQFF
NA	NA	TRBJ2-3	TRBV6-2/TRBV6-3	TGTGCCAGCAGTTACTCCACTCCGCCTGCGCAGTATTTT	CASSYSTPPAQYF
NA	TRBD1	TRBJ1-6	TRBV27	TGTGCCAGCAGTTTGACAGGGACCGGTTCACCCCTCCACTTT	CASSLTGTGSPLHF
NA	NA	TRBJ2-1	TRBV19	TGTGCCAGTAGTATCCCCTCAGGGGCGAGGCAGTTCTTC	CASSIPSGARQFF
few	NA	TRBJ1-3	TRBV19	TGTGCCAGTGGACACCGAGACTCTGGAAACACCATATATTTT	CASGHRDSGNTIYF
few	TRBD1	TRBJ1-2	TRBV10-3	TGTGCCATCAGTGGGGGACAGGTGATAAACTATGGCTACACCTTC	CAISGGQVINYGYTF
NA	NA	TRBJ1-4	TRBV27	TGTGCCAGCAGTTTATCGAGACAGTCGGAAAAACTGTTTTTT	CASSLSRQSEKLFF
NA	NA	TRBJ1-2	TRBV7-9	TGTGCCAGCAGCTTAGCAGGCGGGGGTTGGTATGGCTACACCTTC	CASSLAGGGWYGYTF
NA	NA	TRBJ2-7	TRBV18	TGTGCCAGCTCACCACCGGGTGGCAGATACGAGCAGTACTTC	CASSPPGGRYEQYF
once	TRBD2	TRBJ2-5	TRBV6-5	TGTGCCAGCAGTTCTACCGGACTAGCGGGGGGCGAGACCCAGTACTTC	CASSSTGLAGGETQYF
NA	NA	TRBJ2-3	TRBV2	TGTGCCAGCAGTGAATTGTTTTGGGGCGGGGGCGGCACAGATACGCAGTATTTT	CASSELFWGGGGTDTQYF
NA	NA	TRBJ1-1	TRBV7-2	TGTGCCTCGAGGGCAGGTAGGGGGACTGAAGCTTTCTTT	CASRAGRGTEAFF
NA	TRBD1	TRBJ1-5	TRBV5-6	TGTGCCAGCAGCTTGAGACAGGGCGGCAATCAGCCCCAGCATTTT	CASSLRQGGNQPQHF
NA	NA	TRBJ1-2	TRBV9	TGTGCCAGCAGCTGGGGTGGGGACTATGGCTACACCTTC	CASSWGGDYGYTF
NA	NA	TRBJ2-3	TRBV20-1	TGCAGTGCTAGGGGCTCAGATACGCAGTATTTT	CSARGSDTQYF
NA	TRBD2	TRBJ2-7	TRBV5-4	TGTGCCAGCAGCAGACCGGGACTAGCTTCCGAGCAGTACTTC	CASSRPGLASEQYF
NA	TRBD1	TRBJ1-4	TRBV5-1	TGCGCCAGCAGCTTGGTGGGGACAGTGGCTAATGAAAAACTGTTTTTT	CASSLVGTVANEKLFF
NA	NA	TRBJ1-6	TRBV7-9	TGTGCCAGCAGCTCTGGTGATAGAGCCTATAATTCACCCCTCCACTTT	CASSSGDRAYNSPLHF
few	TRBD1	TRBJ1-2	TRBV29-1	TGCAGCGTTGAGTCGGGGCACAGGGGTTTGGTCTACACCTTC	CSVESGHRGLVYTF
NA	NA	TRBJ1-2	TRBV7-2	TGTGCCAGCAGCCCCCGTCCAGCTAACTATGGCTACACCTTC	CASSPRPANYGYTF
once	NA	TRBJ1-1	TRBV28	TGTGCCAGCAGTCGGGGGACGGATGACTATGAAGCTTTCTTT	CASSRGTDDYEAFF
NA	NA	TRBJ1-6	TRBV5-5	TGTGCCAGCAGCCTCAGGGAGATTGGTAATTCACCCCTCCACTTT	CASSLREIGNSPLHF
NA	TRBD2	TRBJ2-1	TRBV30	TGTGCCTGGAGTCTGACTAGCTACGATGAGCAGTTCTTC	CAWSLTSYDEQFF
NA	NA	TRBJ1-1	TRBV24-1	TGTGCCAAACATACAGGGGCTTTCTTT	CAKHTGAFF
NA	TRBD1	TRBJ1-2	TRBV5-4	TGTGCCAGCAGCTTGGGGGGGGCGACAGGGTACTCCTCAGCGGGCTATGGCTACACCTTC	CASSLGGATGYSSAGYGYTF
NA	NA	TRBJ2-2	TRBV28	TGTGCCAGCAGTTACCCAGAACGGGGCGGGGAGCTGTTTTTT	CASSYPERGGELFF
NA	NA	TRBJ2-4	TRBV19	TGTGCCAGTATGGAACGGGGGAGAGGAAACATTCAGTACTTC	CASMERGRGNIQYF
NA	NA	TRBJ2-1	TRBV28	TGTGCCAGCAACACCGGGACCGACAATGAGCAGTTCTTC	CASNTGTDNEQFF
NA	NA	TRBJ2-7	TRBV5-6	TGTGCCAGCAGCTTGATTTATTCGGGCCCCGAGCCCGCCTACGAGCAGTACTTC	CASSLIYSGPEPAYEQYF
NA	TRBD1	TRBJ2-7	TRBV29-1	TGCAGCGTCACACGTCCACTTACAGGGGTCTACTCCTACGAGCAGTACTTC	CSVTRPLTGVYSYEQYF
NA	TRBD2	TRBJ2-3	TRBV28	TGTGCCAGCAGCATCCGGACTAGCGTAAACACAGATACGCAGTATTTT	CASSIRTSVNTDTQYF
NA	NA	TRBJ2-1	TRBV24-1	TGTGCCACCAGTGATTGGGGGGAAAAGGAGTTCTTC	CATSDWGEKEFF
NA	NA	TRBJ2-7	TRBV6-5	TGTGCCAGCAGTTACACGGGGGAGCAGTACTTC	CASSYTGEQYF
NA	NA	TRBJ2-2	TRBV28	TGTGCCAGCAGTTTTGACTCCGGTTCCACCGGGGAGCTGTTTTTT	CASSFDSGSTGELFF
NA	TRBD1	TRBJ1-5	TRBV5-1	TGCGCCAGCAGCTCGGGACAGGCCAATCAGCCCCAGCATTTT	CASSSGQANQPQHF
once	NA	TRBJ2-2	TRBV6-2/TRBV6-3	TGTGCCAGCAGTTACTTTCAGGGGCGGGACACCGGGGAGCTGTTTTTT	CASSYFQGRDTGELFF
NA	TRBD1	TRBJ1-1	TRBV30	TGTGCCTGGAGGCGACAGGGTGTAACTGAAGCTTTCTTT	CAWRRQGVTEAFF
NA	NA	TRBJ2-7	TRBV5-1	TGCGCCAGCAGCGGGCATTTGACAGATAGCTCCTACGAGCAGTACTTC	CASSGHLTDSSYEQYF